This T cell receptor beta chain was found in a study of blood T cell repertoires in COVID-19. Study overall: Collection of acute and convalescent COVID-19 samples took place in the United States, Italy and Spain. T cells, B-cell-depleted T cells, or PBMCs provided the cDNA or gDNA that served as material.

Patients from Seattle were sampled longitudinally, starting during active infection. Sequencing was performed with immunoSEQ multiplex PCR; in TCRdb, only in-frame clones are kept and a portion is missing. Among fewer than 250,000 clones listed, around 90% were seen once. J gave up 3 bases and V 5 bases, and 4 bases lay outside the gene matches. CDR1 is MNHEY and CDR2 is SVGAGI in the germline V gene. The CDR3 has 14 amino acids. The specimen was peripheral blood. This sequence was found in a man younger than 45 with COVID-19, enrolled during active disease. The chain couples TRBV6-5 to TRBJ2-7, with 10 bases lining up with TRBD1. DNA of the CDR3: TGTGCCAGCAGTAACCGGGACAGGGGCTACGAGCAGTACTTC. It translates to CASSNRDRGYEQYF.